The 22 T cell receptor beta chains below come from one sample, sequenced in a study. Via MiXCR, TCRdb re-called the RT-PCR reads, giving one row per CDR3 protein. The repertoire holds hundreds of thousands of distinct CDR3 sequences, with over 12% as singletons. The sample taken for sequencing was memory CD4+ T cells from blood. The receptor set was obtained from a female donor in good health, serving as a healthy control.

This clonotype was detected a few times. V usage is TRBV6-2 or TRBV6-3 and J usage is TRBJ2-7; D unresolved. Germline values: CDR1 MNHEY, CDR2 SVGEGT. This CDR3 has 12 residues. V lost 10 bases to trimming and J lost 3 bases, with 13 bases between them. The CDR3 coding sequence is TGTGCCACCAGAATGGGTTTCTACGAGCAGTACTTC. The encoded protein is CATRMGFYEQYF.

The rearrangement links TRBV12-3 or TRBV12-4 to TRBJ2-2, with 14 bases matching TRBD2. This CDR3 is built from 15 residues. Losses at the gene ends were 6 bases for V and 7 bases for J; bases not matched to a gene: 4. The CDR3 coding sequence is TGTGCCAGCAGGGCGGGGACTAGCGGGAGCGGGGAGCTGTTTTTT. The encoded protein is CASRAGTSGSGELFF.

At least ten counts were recorded for this clonotype. This rearrangement joins TRBV10-3 to TRBJ2-7; 8 nucleotides align to TRBD1. The length of the CDR3 is 14 residues. V was pared by 9 bases and J by 2 bases, with 9 bases of the junction left unmatched. CDR1 and CDR2 (germline): ENHRY, SYGVKD. CDR3 nucleotides: TGTGCCATGGGGGGAACGGGACAGGCCTACGAGCAGTACTTC. This codes for CAMGGTGQAYEQYF.

The rearrangement uses TRBV6-6 and TRBJ2-2, with D possibly being TRBD2 (5 bases). V was shortened by 9 bases and J by 4 bases, with 18 bases between the two germline ends. Germline assignment: CDR1 MNHNY and CDR2 SVGAGI (reference sequence). The CDR3 runs to 15 residues. DNA for the CDR3: TGTGCCAGTTTAACTAGGCTCGGAAGCACCGGGGAGCTGTTTTTT. Its protein product is CASLTRLGSTGELFF.

This clonotype occurred a few times. The genes are TRBV7-9 and TRBJ2-2; 10 bases line up with TRBD1. The CDR3 loop spans 16 amino acids. V lost 7 bases, J lost 4 bases, and 9 bases stayed unmatched. CDR1 is SEHNR and CDR2 is FQNEAQ in the germline V gene (reference sequence). The CDR3 DNA reads TGTGCCAGCACCTCAGGGACAGGGGCGCGCACCGGGGAGCTGTTTTTT. Translation gives CASTSGTGARTGELFF.

As to this clonotype: This sequence may be a read error, since a much larger clone differs from it by one base. The J gene is TRBJ2-7, the V gene TRBV5-1; no reliable D call. CDR1 SGHRS and CDR2 YFSETQ come from the germline V gene. This CDR3 contains 14 residues. CDR3 nucleotides: TGCGTCAGCAGCCGAGCACCCAGCTCCTACGAGCAGTACTTC. Its translation is CVSSRAPSSYEQYF.

This clonotype was counted ten times or more. This chain uses TRBV6-4 with TRBJ2-1; D is ambiguous. Per germline, CDR1 MRHNA and CDR2 SNTAGT. The CDR3 extends over 15 amino acids. V lost 6 bases, J lost 0 bases, and 12 bases lay in between. The CDR3 here is CASSPTPSSYNEQFF. The CDR3 nucleotides read TGTGCCAGCAGCCCCACTCCGAGCTCCTACAATGAGCAGTTCTTC.

This clonotype has just a few counts. This chain joins TRBV20-1 and TRBJ1-1; maybe TRBD1 (6 bases). The CDR3 runs to 12 residues. Germline assignment: CDR1 DFQATT and CDR2 SNEGSKA (reference sequence). V was clipped by 1 base and J by 8 bases, with 11 bases between them. CDR3 nucleotides: TGCAGTGCTAGAGGTAACAGGGACGAAGCTTTCTTT. Amino acid sequence: CSARGNRDEAFF.

This chain links TRBV5-1 with TRBJ1-4; D perhaps matches TRBD1 (6 bases). Germline lookup yields CDR1 SGHRS and CDR2 YFSETQ. The CDR3 extends over 14 amino acids. The V gene lost 0 bases and the J gene lost 8 bases, with 11 bases spanning the gap. The CDR3 loop reads CASSLEGGEEKLFF. The CDR3 nucleotides read TGCGCCAGCAGCTTGGAGGGGGGAGAGGAAAAACTGTTTTTT.

The chain employs TRBV20-1 and TRBJ2-5; 8 bases map to TRBD1. This CDR3 region has 17 residues. Germline values: CDR1 DFQATT, CDR2 SNEGSKA (reference sequence). V trimming: 0 bases; J trimming: 3 bases; junction bases outside the gene matches: 12. The CDR3 bases are TGCAGTGCTAGAGAAACTTTTCGGAGGACAGGGAAAGAGACCCAGTACTTC. It translates to CSARETFRRTGKETQYF.

There are many counts of this clonotype. The rearrangement joins TRBV4-2 to TRBJ2-3; 7 nucleotides match TRBD2. CDR1 and CDR2 (germline): LGHNA, YNFKEQ. The CDR3 is 17 residues long. The ends lost 0 bases at V and 3 bases at J; junction bases unmatched: 9. In DNA form, the CDR3 reads TGTGCCAGCAGCCAAGATTCTAGCGGCCAGACGACAGATACGCAGTATTTT. Translating gives CASSQDSSGQTTDTQYF.

CDR3 in DNA: TGTGCCATCGGGAGACAGGGAGGCCCCGACAATGAGCAGTTCTTC. It encodes CAIGRQGGPDNEQFF. The chain combines TRBV10-3 with TRBJ2-1; TRBD1 might be the D (7 bases). V lost 8 bases and J 5 bases, leaving 19 bases between the germline ends. The CDR3 is made up of 15 amino acids. CDR1 and CDR2 (germline): ENHRY, SYGVKD.

This clonotype has a handful of counts. The V call is TRBV4-3, the J call TRBJ2-7; 12 bases line up with TRBD2. Unmatched junction bases numbered 10, after V lost 0 bases and J lost 1 base. CDR3 length equals 19 residues. Germline-derived CDR1 and CDR2 are LGHNA and YSLEER. The CDR3 region is CASSQDFLAGGPLSYEQYF. The DNA for the CDR3 is TGCGCCAGCAGCCAAGATTTCCTAGCGGGAGGGCCTTTGTCCTACGAGCAGTACTTC.

This clonotype was observed a few times. This sequence joins TRBV9 and TRBJ2-5, with D maybe TRBD1 (5 bases). The CDR3 is made up of 15 amino acids. Trimming took 2 bases from V and 2 from J, leaving 13 bases between them. CDR1 is SGDLS and CDR2 is YYNGEE in the germline V gene. CDR3 amino acids: CASSVAGFPQETQYF. The DNA of the CDR3 is TGTGCCAGCAGCGTTGCAGGGTTCCCACAAGAGACCCAGTACTTC.

The table lists this clonotype with a few counts. In nucleotides, the CDR3 is TGTGCCAGCAGCCTAGGGACAGCAACCTACGAGCAGTACTTC. Translation gives CASSLGTATYEQYF. V and J are TRBV7-9 and TRBJ2-7, with 7 bases that match TRBD1. CDR3 size: 14 residues. With 5 bases clipped from V and 2 bases from J, the junction kept 6 bases outside the gene matches. Germline V lookup: CDR1 SEHNR, CDR2 FQNEAQ (reference sequence). Looking up the rest from reference TRBV7-9 and TRBJ2-7 gives the full variable domain: DTGVSQNPRHKITKRGQNVTFRCDPISEHNRLYWYRQTLGQGPEFLTYFQNEAQLEKSRLLSDRFSAERPKGSFSTLEIQRTEQGDSAMYLCASSLGTATYEQYFGPGTRLTVT.

The chain employs TRBV15 and TRBJ2-7, with TRBD2 matching 7 bases. Losses at the gene ends were 4 bases for V and 2 bases for J; bases not matched to a gene: 8. The CDR3 covers 15 residues. Germline V CDR1 and CDR2: LNHNV, YYDKDF (reference sequence). The CDR3 spells CATSTSRGGPYEQYF. CDR3 DNA: TGTGCCACCAGCACATCCCGGGGAGGGCCCTACGAGCAGTACTTC.

This clonotype was seen a single time. The chain links TRBV6-1 to TRBJ1-1; D is ambiguous. Deletions cut 1 base from V and 11 bases from J, with 14 bases between. Germline CDR1 MNHNS, CDR2 SASEGT. The CDR3 has 13 amino acids. The CDR3 nucleotides are TGTGCCAGCAGTGAAGGGGTAAGGATTGAGGCTTTCTTT. Protein product: CASSEGVRIEAFF.

The rearrangement uses TRBV29-1 and TRBJ2-3; D perhaps matches TRBD1 (6 bases). Trimming pared 5 bases from V and 0 bases from J, leaving 9 bases between. Germline-derived CDR1 and CDR2 are SQVTM and ANQGSEA. The CDR3 totals 13 residues. The CDR3 loop reads CSVRTDSTDTQYF. Here the CDR3 DNA reads TGCAGCGTTCGGACAGATAGCACAGATACGCAGTATTTT.

The chain combines TRBV9 with TRBJ2-3, with D possibly matching TRBD2 (5 bases). CDR3 size: 15 residues. Germline V lookup: CDR1 SGDLS, CDR2 YYNGEE. V lost 0 bases, J lost 1 base, and 9 bases lay in between. The CDR3, as DNA: TGTGCCAGCAGCGTAGTGGACGGGGGCACAGATACGCAGTATTTT. As protein: CASSVVDGGTDTQYF.

There are a few counts of this clonotype. This chain uses TRBV20-1 with TRBJ1-4; D is uncertain. Looked up from germline, CDR1 is DFQATT and CDR2 is SNEGSKA (reference sequence). With 0 bases removed from V and 4 bases from J, the gap between germline ends came to 12 bases. The length of the CDR3 is 15 residues. The CDR3 sequence is CSARDWREINEKLFF. As DNA, the CDR3 is TGCAGTGCTAGAGATTGGAGGGAAATTAATGAAAAACTGTTTTTT.

This clonotype has a handful of counts. The chain couples TRBV7-8 to TRBJ2-1, with 9 nucleotides matching TRBD2. The CDR3 contains 18 residues. Germline lookup yields CDR1 SGHVS and CDR2 FQNEAQ. V shed 1 base, J shed 0 bases, and the junction held 7 bases outside the gene matches. The CDR3 region has the DNA TGTGCCAGCAGCTTAGTTCCATATAGCGGGAGCTCCTACAATGAGCAGTTCTTC. It encodes CASSLVPYSGSSYNEQFF.

In this sample, this clonotype turned up a few times. V gene TRBV7-8 combines with J gene TRBJ2-7; D is perhaps TRBD1 (5 bases). V lost 1 base to trimming and J lost 2 bases, with 18 bases between them. The CDR3 runs to 17 residues. Germline lookup yields CDR1 SGHVS and CDR2 FQNEAQ. CDR3 loop: CASSLGTGPLGTYEQYF. The DNA for the CDR3 is TGTGCCAGCAGCTTAGGAACAGGCCCTTTGGGTACCTACGAGCAGTACTTC. Together with reference TRBV7-8 and TRBJ2-7, the CDR3 gives the full variable domain: GAGVSQSPRYKVAKRGQDVALRCDPISGHVSLFWYQQALGQGPEFLTYFQNEAQLDKSGLPSDRFFAERPEGSVSTLKIQRTQQEDSAVYLCASSLGTGPLGTYEQYFGPGTRLTVT.